This T cell receptor beta chain was observed in a study of cytotoxic CD8 clonotypes in ibrutinib-treated CLL. Assay: immunoSEQ multiplex PCR; the TCRdb copy retains only in-frame clones and omits some. The sample shows under 300,000 clones, roughly 70% of them seen only once. Specimen: PBMCs, collected after 24 months of ibrutinib treatment. The receptor was derived from a human donor with chronic lymphocytic leukemia.

CDR3 in DNA: TGCGCCAGCAGCTTGTCCTACAATGAGCAGTTCTTC. Protein: CASSLSYNEQFF. The chain recombines TRBV5-1 with TRBJ2-1; D unresolved. The CDR3 has 12 residues. Germline CDR1 reads SGHRS; CDR2 reads YFSETQ. The V gene lost 1 base and the J gene lost 1 base, with 0 bases spanning the gap.